Listed here are 18 T cell receptor beta chains from one sample, sequenced in a study of Ad26.COV2.S vaccination and SARS-CoV-2 variants. This sample's treatment: roughly 20 received Ad26.COV2.S at low or high dose, single or two shots; 5 received placebo; per-sample allocation not given. Material that was analyzed had been drawn on day 63 after the first vaccine or placebo injection. Here immunoSEQ multiplex PCR was the method, and the copy in TCRdb shows in-frame clones only, minus some. In the table there are some 320,000 clones, around four fifths of which are singletons. Sequences were derived from peripheral blood, sampled in a trial of Ad26.COV2.S vaccine versus placebo. The receptors originated from a person between 18 and 60 years old who received the Ad26.COV2.S COVID-19 vaccine or a placebo.

CDR3 coding DNA: TGTGCCTGGAGTGCTGTTGAGGGCTACACCTTC. As protein: CAWSAVEGYTF. The chain uses TRBV30 and TRBJ1-2; D remains ambiguous. Germline assignment: CDR1 GTSNPN and CDR2 SVGIG (reference sequence). Trimming cost V 1 base and J 8 bases, with 8 bases left between them. The CDR3 sequence is 11 residues long. Supplemented by reference TRBV30 and TRBJ1-2, the full variable domain reads SQTIHQWPATLVQPVGSPLSLECTVEGTSNPNLYWYRQAAGRGLQLLFYSVGIGQISSEVPQNLSASRPQDRQFILSSKKLLLSDSGFYLCAWSAVEGYTFGSGTRLTVV.

The chain employs TRBV27 and TRBJ2-3; TRBD2 agrees at 9 bases. Germline V gene lookup returns CDR1 MNHEY and CDR2 SMNVEV (reference sequence). The CDR3 spans 16 residues. V shed 3 bases and J 5 bases; nucleotides not matched to a gene: 9. CDR3 protein: CASSFHRGGGLDTQYF. In nucleotides, the CDR3 is TGTGCCAGCAGTTTTCATCGCGGGGGGGGTTTAGATACGCAGTATTTT.

The rearrangement joins TRBV6-6 to TRBJ2-5; D uncertain. Germline CDR1 MNHNY, CDR2 SVGAGI (reference sequence). V gave up 7 bases and J gave up 2 bases, with 11 bases separating them. CDR3 size: 13 residues. The chain's CDR3 is CASTRRMQETQYF. The CDR3 DNA is TGTGCCAGCACCCGACGGATGCAAGAGACCCAGTACTTC.

This clone was seen a single time. This sequence joins TRBV18 and TRBJ1-3, with D unclear. The V gene's germline CDR1 is KGHSH and CDR2 LQKENI. CDR3 size: 13 residues. V was cut by 3 bases and J by 9 bases, with 12 bases left in between. The CDR3 coding sequence is TGTGCCAGCTCACCGGACGGTTCGCCCACCATATATTTT. Translating it yields CASSPDGSPTIYF.

The chain combines TRBV5-1 with TRBJ1-1; D perhaps matches TRBD1 (6 bases). The CDR3 runs 15 residues. Germline loops: CDR1 SGHRS, CDR2 YFSETQ. Trimming took 4 bases from V and 1 from J, leaving 14 bases between them. As DNA, the CDR3 is TGCGCCAGCAGCCCCACGGACAGAGCGAACACTGAAGCTTTCTTT. Its translation: CASSPTDRANTEAFF.

V gene TRBV11-2 combines with J gene TRBJ1-2, with D uncertain. V shed 5 bases and J shed 8 bases, with 18 bases lying between them. CDR3 length: 14 residues. Germline V CDR1 and CDR2: SGHAT, FQNNGV. This CDR3 reads CASSGRTNRRGYTF. In nucleotides, the CDR3 is TGTGCCAGCAGCGGGCGGACTAACCGGAGAGGCTACACCTTC.

The chain employs TRBV19 and TRBJ2-7; D might be TRBD2 (5 bases). The germline gives CDR1 LNHDA, CDR2 SQIVND (reference sequence). The CDR3 runs to 13 residues. V lost 9 bases and J 6 bases, leaving 18 bases between the germline ends. For the CDR3, the DNA is TGTGCCAGCGGCCGGGATTCCTGGGGCGAGCAGTACTTC. Protein: CASGRDSWGEQYF.

This clone has just one count. V usage is TRBV5-6 and J usage is TRBJ1-1, with D possibly being TRBD1 (5 bases). The germline V and J ends were trimmed by 2 bases and 3 bases, with 11 bases remaining between them. CDR1 and CDR2 from the germline V gene are SGHDT and YYEEEE. The CDR3 has 14 residues. CDR3: CASSFPVGDTEAFF. The CDR3 bases are TGTGCCAGCAGCTTTCCCGTGGGGGACACTGAAGCTTTCTTT.

This clone was recorded at least ten times. This sequence joins TRBV4-2 and TRBJ2-1; D is possibly TRBD1 or TRBD2 (5 bases each). CDR1 is LGHNA and CDR2 is YNFKEQ in the germline V gene. V was clipped by 3 bases and J by 8 bases, with 23 bases between them. This CDR3 comprises 17 residues. DNA for the CDR3: TGTGCCAGCAGCCAGACAGACCGGGACCACGCTGCGGATGAGCAGTTCTTC. It is translated as CASSQTDRDHAADEQFF.

The gene calls are TRBV28 and TRBJ1-2, with D possibly being TRBD1 (5 bases). V gave up 3 bases and J gave up 2 bases, with 13 bases separating them. The CDR3 contains 15 residues. The germline V gene has CDR1 MDHEN and CDR2 SYDVKM. The DNA of the CDR3 is TGTGCCAGCAGTTTGGGGGGGGTACCGAACTATGGCTACACCTTC. Amino acid sequence: CASSLGGVPNYGYTF.

This chain connects TRBV20-1 to TRBJ2-7; D is unresolved. CDR1 is DFQATT, CDR2 SNEGSKA, per germline (reference sequence). Trimming removed 5 bases at V and 7 bases at J, with 12 bases between. This CDR3 spans 11 amino acids. This CDR3 reads CSAVGSWEQYF. The CDR3 DNA is TGCAGTGCTGTAGGGTCCTGGGAGCAGTACTTC.

This clone has more than one count but fewer than ten. The chain is built from TRBV28 and TRBJ2-7, with D possibly TRBD2 on 6 matching bases. Germline CDR1 and CDR2: MDHEN and SYDVKM. The length of the CDR3 is 13 residues. The CDR3 here is CGAGRRGSYEQYF. In DNA form, the CDR3 reads TGTGGGGCAGGGCGTCGGGGGTCCTACGAGCAGTACTTC.

A few counts support this clone. The chain has TRBV5-4 and TRBJ2-1, with unresolved D. Trimming left V 0 bases short and J 0 bases short, with 10 bases between. The CDR3 has 16 amino acids. The V gene's germline CDR1 is SGHNT and CDR2 YYREEE (reference sequence). CDR3 bases: TGTGCCAGCAGCTTGGAGCGTATAAGCTCCTACAATGAGCAGTTCTTC. It specifies CASSLERISSYNEQFF.

This chain connects TRBV4-2 to TRBJ1-5; D is perhaps TRBD1 (5 bases). The CDR3 spans 13 residues. The germline V gene encodes CDR1 LGHNA and CDR2 YNFKEQ. The V end was cut by 0 bases, the J end by 6 bases, with 6 bases between. The CDR3 sequence: CASSQDGGQPQHF. As DNA, the CDR3 is TGTGCCAGCAGCCAAGATGGGGGTCAGCCCCAGCATTTT.

The chain couples TRBV29-1 to TRBJ1-2; the match to TRBD1 covers 7 bases. The CDR3 length is 14 residues. Trimming took 6 bases from V and 0 from J; bases not matched to a gene: 7. Germline CDR1 reads SQVTM; CDR2 reads ANQGSEA. This CDR3 is CSVKGQVANYGYTF. CDR3 DNA sequence: TGCAGCGTAAAAGGACAGGTAGCTAACTATGGCTACACCTTC.

The chain is built from TRBV11-3 and TRBJ1-1; D unresolved. The CDR3 consists of 18 residues. Trimming took 0 bases from V and 2 from J, leaving 19 bases between them. Looked up from germline, CDR1 is SGHNT and CDR2 is YENEEA. The CDR3 nucleotides are TGTGCCAGCAGCTTAGATCTTTGGGGTCGGACCTCCAACACTGAAGCTTTCTTT. This translates into CASSLDLWGRTSNTEAFF.

This clone occurred once. For the CDR3, the DNA is TGTGCCAGCAGCTTAACGGCAGGTTTCTACAATGAGCAGTTCTTC. As protein: CASSLTAGFYNEQFF. This chain connects TRBV7-3 to TRBJ2-1, with D uncertain. The CDR3 covers 15 residues. Deletions cut 0 bases from V and 3 bases from J, with 9 bases between. The germline gives CDR1 SGHTA, CDR2 FQGTGA.

The genes are TRBV29-1 and TRBJ2-7; a possible D gene is TRBD1 (6 bases). CDR1 and CDR2 (germline): SQVTM, ANQGSEA. The V and J ends lost 7 bases and 6 bases respectively, with 22 bases between them. This CDR3 has 14 amino acids. In DNA, the CDR3 is TGCAGCGCCCAGGGGAAAACAGGGCCCGGCGAGCAGTACTTC. Protein: CSAQGKTGPGEQYF.